This T cell receptor beta chain derives from a study of shared clonotypes between healthy human individuals. Study at large: Three CD4 naive, three CD4 memory, two CD8 naive and one CD8 memory plate were used per donor. Overall study findings and caveats: Sampling included only blood; tissue repertoires likely differ. Several donors showed sharing of approximately 5% of naive CD4 clonotypes.

Some clones are missing from TCRdb's copy, which holds only in-frame ones; the method was immunoSEQ multiplex PCR. The repertoire holds 630,000 or so clones, with 95% to 98% as singletons. J lost 4 bases, V lost 8 bases, and 11 bases had no gene match. Germline loops: CDR1 MDHEN, CDR2 SYDVKM. The CDR3 sequence is 15 residues long. Terminally differentiated effector memory CD45RA+ cells were excluded from the naive CD8 cells, which were CD45RO-negative and positively selected for CCR7. This clone was recorded only once. Antigen specificity is unknown. V usage is TRBV28 and J usage is TRBJ2-1; 7 nucleotides align to TRBD2. Sequenced input: naive CD8+ T cells sorted from blood. This TCR derives from a man aged 25 to 45 in good health. CDR3 region: CASVNRLAEYNEQFF. The CDR3, as DNA: TGTGCCAGCGTCAACCGGCTAGCGGAGTACAATGAGCAGTTCTTC.